Presented here are 14 T cell receptor beta chains from one specimen sequenced in a study of radiation and T cells in renal cell carcinoma (dated by TCRdb to 2020 to 2021). The time point label here, explained by the study, means: blood 4 weeks post-SBRT, at nephrectomy. The treatment or condition label of this sample denotes: 15 Gy SBRT to primary tumor, nephrectomy 4 weeks later. Receptor amplification or capture employed the immunoSEQ multiplex PCR assay. TCRdb mirrors the immuneACCESS table, restricted to in-frame sequences. Some clones are absent from its copies; in checked studies, under half trace to an unresolved V gene, and the reason for the others is unknown. Across this sample there are more than 60,000 clones, with 83% seen only once. The ten largest clonotypes hold under 2.5% of the sample. Source: blood, taken from a patient whose treatment included radiotherapy and nephrectomy. These TCRs come from a woman aged 60-75 years with renal cell carcinoma.

This chain joins TRBV6-1 and TRBJ2-1; 7 positions match TRBD1. This CDR3 contains 15 residues. Germline trimming cut 5 bases from V and 8 bases from J; bases unmatched to any gene: 12. CDR1 is MNHNS and CDR2 is SASEGT in the germline V gene. CDR3 sequence (DNA): TGTGCCAGCAGTCCCCGACAGGGTGAGTGGGATGAGCAGTTCTTC. Encoded protein: CASSPRQGEWDEQFF.

V usage is TRBV25-1 and J usage is TRBJ2-7; possible D gene TRBD1, 5 bases. Germline V gene lookup returns CDR1 MGHDK and CDR2 SYGVNS. Trimming took 5 bases from V and 0 from J, leaving 17 bases between them. The CDR3 length is 16 residues. The CDR3 sequence is CASSSRKGPSSYEQYF. For the CDR3, the DNA is TGTGCCAGCAGTAGCCGGAAGGGGCCTAGCTCCTACGAGCAGTACTTC.

The chain joins TRBV5-1 to TRBJ2-7; D call uncertain. Germline-derived CDR1 and CDR2 are SGHRS and YFSETQ. Between the trimmed V and J ends, which lost 0 bases and 2 bases, there was a span of 9 bases. CDR3 length: 14 residues. The CDR3 loop reads CASSLEGQTYEQYF. DNA of the CDR3: TGCGCCAGCAGCTTGGAGGGTCAGACCTACGAGCAGTACTTC.

This clone was found a few times. The V call is TRBV6-5, the J call TRBJ1-1; no reliable D call. Trimming left V 0 bases short and J 1 base short, with 3 bases between. From germline, CDR1 is MNHEY and CDR2 SVGAGI. The CDR3 is 13 amino acids. CDR3 nucleotides: TGTGCCAGCAGTTACTCGTGGAACACTGAAGCTTTCTTT. Encoded protein: CASSYSWNTEAFF.

The chain recombines TRBV27 with TRBJ1-1, with unresolved D. The CDR3 contains 14 residues. Trimming removed 2 bases at V and 0 bases at J, with 7 bases between. Germline V gene sequence: CDR1 MNHEY, CDR2 SMNVEV (reference sequence). The chain's CDR3 is CASSLGSMNTEAFF. CDR3 DNA: TGTGCCAGCAGTTTAGGGTCGATGAACACTGAAGCTTTCTTT.

J is TRBJ2-2 and V is TRBV5-8, with no clear D. V was trimmed by 3 bases and J by 4 bases, leaving 16 bases between them. CDR1 SGHTS and CDR2 YDEGEE come from the germline V gene. This CDR3 spans 16 amino acids. The CDR3 DNA sequence: TGTGCCAGCAGCTCCGTTCTGGGAATAAGCACCGGGGAGCTGTTTTTT. As protein: CASSSVLGISTGELFF.

This clone turned up a few times. This chain connects TRBV6-6 to TRBJ2-3; 9 bases agree with TRBD2. V lost 2 bases to trimming and J lost 4 bases; unmatched junction nucleotides: 7. The CDR3 is made up of 16 amino acids. Germline V gene lookup returns CDR1 MNHNY and CDR2 SVGAGI (reference sequence). The CDR3 nucleotides read TGTGCCAGCAGTTACGGGGGACTAGCTTTTGCAGATACGCAGTATTTT. This encodes CASSYGGLAFADTQYF.

This clone appeared a few times. The rearrangement joins TRBV28 to TRBJ2-3; no firm D call. Looked up from germline, CDR1 is MDHEN and CDR2 is SYDVKM. The germline V and J ends were trimmed by 4 bases and 1 base, with 24 bases remaining between them. The length of the CDR3 is 19 residues. CDR3 in DNA: TGTGCCAGCAGTTCCAGTCCGACCACCTGGTATTCGCGCACAGATACGCAGTATTTT. Translation gives CASSSSPTTWYSRTDTQYF.

CDR3 amino acids: CASSRSTEANYGYTF. CDR3 sequence (DNA): TGTGCCAGCAGTAGGTCAACAGAAGCTAACTATGGCTACACCTTC. V gene TRBV27 combines with J gene TRBJ1-2; D is unclear. The CDR3 is made up of 15 amino acids. The V and J ends lost 5 bases and 0 bases respectively, with 13 bases between them. Per germline, CDR1 MNHEY and CDR2 SMNVEV (reference sequence).

The chain recombines TRBV7-2 with TRBJ1-2; D perhaps matches TRBD1 (5 bases). In germline, CDR1 is SGHTA, CDR2 FQGNSA. The ends were cut back, 11 bases at V and 3 bases at J, with 16 bases in the middle. The CDR3 extends over 13 amino acids. The chain's CDR3 is CAGRGDYDYGYTF. CDR3 sequence (DNA): TGTGCCGGCCGGGGGGATTACGACTATGGCTACACCTTC.

DNA of the CDR3: TGTGCCAGCAGTTTTTATGGAACAGGGGGGGGTGGCTACACCTTC. As protein: CASSFYGTGGGGYTF. The chain has TRBV28 and TRBJ1-2, with 8 bases aligning to TRBD1. This CDR3 region has 15 residues. The germline gives CDR1 MDHEN, CDR2 SYDVKM. J gave up 7 bases and V 3 bases, and 10 bases lay outside the gene matches.

Of note for this clone: One end of the junction does not line up with germline, which may come from a read error. V and J are TRBV6-6 and TRBJ1-2, with D possibly matching TRBD1 (6 bases). The CDR3 has 15 residues. CDR1 and CDR2 (germline): MNHNY, SVGAGI (reference sequence). CDR3 nucleotides: TGTGCCAGCAGTGACTCGGATCGGGGGCGAAGCGGCTACACCTTC. Its translation: CASSDSDRGRSGYTF.

This chain links TRBV6-5 with TRBJ2-5; 8 bases match TRBD1. The CDR3 is 13 residues long. V was pared by 7 bases and J by 3 bases, with 4 bases of the junction left unmatched. Germline CDR1 MNHEY, CDR2 SVGAGI. The CDR3 coding sequence is TGTGCCAGCACCTCAGGGGGCGAAGAGACCCAGTACTTC. Protein sequence: CASTSGGEETQYF.

The chain joins TRBV5-1 to TRBJ1-2, with 7 bases lining up with TRBD1. Germline V gene data show CDR1 as SGHRS and CDR2 as YFSETQ. V lost 4 bases and J lost 0; bases outside the gene matches: 0. This CDR3 has 13 amino acids. The CDR3 sequence is CASSRGPNYGYTF. CDR3 coding DNA: TGCGCCAGCAGCAGGGGGCCTAACTATGGCTACACCTTC.